The following is a T cell receptor beta chain sequence with its context. Genomic DNA served as template for TCR beta VDJ and CDR3 profiling. MiXCR, run by TCRdb on the reads, gives a single entry per CDR3 protein. The sample holds over 150,000 distinct CDR3 sequences; around half are singletons and the top ten take about 12%. The record originates from a study of CD8+CD57+ T cells in acquired aplastic anemia. Study context: Mean DNA quantity obtained from sorted CD4+ and CD8+ cells was 2.5 to 4 ug.

The authors sequenced patients whose flow cytometry had shown CD8+CD57+ cell expansion. Untreated patients provided the blood samples, with no therapy given before sampling. This CDR3 has 13 residues. Looked up from germline, CDR1 is SNHLY and CDR2 is FYNNEI. V was cut by 3 bases and J by 7 bases, with 7 bases left in between. The sequenced sample consisted of sorted CD4+, CD8+, or CD8+CD57+ T cells (not recorded which) from PBMCs. The origin of this receptor is a human donor with aplastic anemia. J is TRBJ1-6 and V is TRBV2; D uncertain. CDR3 nucleotide sequence: TGTGCCAGCAGTGATTGGAGGAATTCACCCCTCCACTTT. Its protein product is CASSDWRNSPLHF.